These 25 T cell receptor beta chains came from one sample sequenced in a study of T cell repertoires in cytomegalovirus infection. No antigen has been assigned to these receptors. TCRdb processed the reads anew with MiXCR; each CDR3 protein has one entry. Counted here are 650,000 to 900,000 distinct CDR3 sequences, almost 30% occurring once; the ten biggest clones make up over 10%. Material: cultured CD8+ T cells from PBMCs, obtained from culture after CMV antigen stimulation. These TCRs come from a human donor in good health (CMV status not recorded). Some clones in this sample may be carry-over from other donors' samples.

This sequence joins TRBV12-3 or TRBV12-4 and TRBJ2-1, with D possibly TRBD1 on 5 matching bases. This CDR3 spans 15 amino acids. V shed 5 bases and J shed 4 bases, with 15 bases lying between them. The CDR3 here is CASSPGNIQYNEQFF. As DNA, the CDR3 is TGTGCCAGCAGTCCAGGGAACATTCAGTACAATGAGCAGTTCTTC.

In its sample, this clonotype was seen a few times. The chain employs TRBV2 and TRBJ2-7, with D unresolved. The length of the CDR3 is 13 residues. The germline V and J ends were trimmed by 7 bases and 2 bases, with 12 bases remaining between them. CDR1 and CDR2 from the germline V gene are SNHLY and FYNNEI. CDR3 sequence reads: CASKGTDTYEQYF. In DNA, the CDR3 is TGTGCCAGCAAGGGTACAGATACCTACGAGCAGTACTTC.

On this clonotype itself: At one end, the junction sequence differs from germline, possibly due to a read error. In DNA form, the CDR3 reads TGTGCCAGCAGTTCCTCCGGCCCCAGGAGAGCCAAAGACATTCAGTACTTC. It is translated as CASSSSGPRRAKDIQYF. The rearrangement uses TRBV6-8 and TRBJ2-4; D remains ambiguous. From germline, CDR1 is MNHGY and CDR2 SAAAGT. This CDR3 has 17 amino acids.

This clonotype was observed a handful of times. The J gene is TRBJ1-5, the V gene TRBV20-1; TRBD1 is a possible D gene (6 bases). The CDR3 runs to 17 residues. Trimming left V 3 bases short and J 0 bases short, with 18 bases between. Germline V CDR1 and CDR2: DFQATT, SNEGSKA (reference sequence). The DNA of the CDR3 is TGCAGTGCTAGCGTGCGGGACACTCCCTCTAGCAATCAGCCCCAGCATTTT. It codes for CSASVRDTPSSNQPQHF.

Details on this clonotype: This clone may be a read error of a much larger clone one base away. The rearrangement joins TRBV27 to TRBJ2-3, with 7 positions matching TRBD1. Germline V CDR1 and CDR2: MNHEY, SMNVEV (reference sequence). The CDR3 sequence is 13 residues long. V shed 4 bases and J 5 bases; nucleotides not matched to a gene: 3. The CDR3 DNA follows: TGTGCCAGCAGTTACCAGGGGGAAGATACGCAGTATTTT. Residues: CASSYQGEDTQYF.

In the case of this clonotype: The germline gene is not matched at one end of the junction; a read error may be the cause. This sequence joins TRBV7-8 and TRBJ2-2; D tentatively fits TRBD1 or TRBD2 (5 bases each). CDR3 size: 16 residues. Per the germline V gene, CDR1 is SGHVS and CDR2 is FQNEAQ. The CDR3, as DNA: TGTGCCAGCAGCCTATTAACACAAGGGGCGGACGGGGTGCTGTTTTTT. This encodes CASSLLTQGADGVLFF. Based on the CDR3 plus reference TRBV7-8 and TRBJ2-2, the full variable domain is GAGVSQSPRYKVAKRGQDVALRCDPISGHVSLFWYQQALGQGPEFLTYFQNEAQLDKSGLPSDRFFAERPEGSVSTLKIQRTQQEDSAVYLCASSLLTQGADGVLFFGEGSRLTVL.

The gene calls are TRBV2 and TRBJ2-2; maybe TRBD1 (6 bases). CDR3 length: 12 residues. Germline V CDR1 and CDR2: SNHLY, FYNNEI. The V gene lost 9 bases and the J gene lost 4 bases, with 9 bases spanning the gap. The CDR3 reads CASQGSTGELFF. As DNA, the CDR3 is TGTGCCAGTCAGGGGAGCACCGGGGAGCTGTTTTTT.

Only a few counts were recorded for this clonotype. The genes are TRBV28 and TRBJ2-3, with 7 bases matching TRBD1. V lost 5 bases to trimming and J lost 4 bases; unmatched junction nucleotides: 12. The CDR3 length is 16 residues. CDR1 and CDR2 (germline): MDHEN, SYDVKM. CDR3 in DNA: TGTGCCAGCAGTCCGAGACAGGGTGAGGGCGCAGATACGCAGTATTTT. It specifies CASSPRQGEGADTQYF.

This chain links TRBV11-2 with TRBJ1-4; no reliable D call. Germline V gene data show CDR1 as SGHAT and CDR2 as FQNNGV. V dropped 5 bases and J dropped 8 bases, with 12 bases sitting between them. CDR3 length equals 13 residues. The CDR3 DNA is TGTGCCAGCAGCGTTTATGAGGGCGAAAAACTGTTTTTT. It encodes CASSVYEGEKLFF.

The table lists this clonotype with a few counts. CDR3 protein: CASSQDYRQETQYF. The CDR3 bases are TGTGCCAGCAGCCAGGACTACCGCCAAGAGACCCAGTACTTC. The V and J genes are TRBV7-9 and TRBJ2-5, with D tentatively TRBD2 (6 bases). The germline V gene encodes CDR1 SEHNR and CDR2 FQNEAQ (reference sequence). V dropped 5 bases and J dropped 1 base, with 11 bases sitting between them. There are 14 residues in the CDR3.

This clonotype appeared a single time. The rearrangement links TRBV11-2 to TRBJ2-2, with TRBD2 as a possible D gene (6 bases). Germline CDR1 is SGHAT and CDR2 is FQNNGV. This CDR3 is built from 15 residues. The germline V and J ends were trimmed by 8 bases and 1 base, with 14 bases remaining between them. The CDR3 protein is CASGLGTWNTGELFF. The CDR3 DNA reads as TGTGCCAGCGGATTAGGGACTTGGAACACCGGGGAGCTGTTTTTT.

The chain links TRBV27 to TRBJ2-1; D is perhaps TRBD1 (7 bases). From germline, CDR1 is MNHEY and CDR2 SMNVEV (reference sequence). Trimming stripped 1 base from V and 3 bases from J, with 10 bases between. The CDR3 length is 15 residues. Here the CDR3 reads CASSLWQGGYNEQFF. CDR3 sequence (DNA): TGTGCCAGCAGTTTATGGCAGGGGGGCTACAATGAGCAGTTCTTC.

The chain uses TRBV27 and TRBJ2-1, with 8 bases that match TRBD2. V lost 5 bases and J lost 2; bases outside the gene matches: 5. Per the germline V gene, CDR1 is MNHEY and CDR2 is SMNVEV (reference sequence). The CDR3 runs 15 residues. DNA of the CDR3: TGTGCCAGCAGTCCCCGGGGGGGGGCCTACAATGAGCAGTTCTTC. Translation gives CASSPRGGAYNEQFF.

The CDR3 DNA sequence: TGCGCCAGCAGCCAAGAGTGGACTCAGCCCCAGCATTTT. This sequence encodes CASSQEWTQPQHF. The chain uses TRBV4-1 and TRBJ1-5; D ambiguous. V was shortened by 0 bases and J by 6 bases, with 6 bases between the two germline ends. This CDR3 region has 13 residues. The germline V gene has CDR1 MGHRA and CDR2 YSYEKL.

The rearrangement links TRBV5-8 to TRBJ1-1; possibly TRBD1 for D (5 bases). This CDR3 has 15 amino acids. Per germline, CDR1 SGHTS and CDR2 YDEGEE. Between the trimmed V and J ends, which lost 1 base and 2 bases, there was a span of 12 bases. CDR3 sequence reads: CASSLTLGGNTEAFF. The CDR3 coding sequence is TGTGCCAGCAGCTTGACCTTGGGGGGAAACACTGAAGCTTTCTTT. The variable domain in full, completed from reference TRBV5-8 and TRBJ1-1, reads EAGVTQSPTHLIKTRGQQATLRCSPISGHTSVYWYQQALGLGLQFLLWYDEGEERNRGNFPPRFSGRQFPNYSSELNVNALELEDSALYLCASSLTLGGNTEAFFGQGTRLTVV.

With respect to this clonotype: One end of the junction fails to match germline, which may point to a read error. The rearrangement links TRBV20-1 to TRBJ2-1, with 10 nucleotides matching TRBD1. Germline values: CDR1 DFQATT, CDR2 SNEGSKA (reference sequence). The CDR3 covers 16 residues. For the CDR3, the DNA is TGCAGTGCTGGGAACCCCGGGACAGGGGCCTACGATGAGCAGTTCTTC. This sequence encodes CSAGNPGTGAYDEQFF.

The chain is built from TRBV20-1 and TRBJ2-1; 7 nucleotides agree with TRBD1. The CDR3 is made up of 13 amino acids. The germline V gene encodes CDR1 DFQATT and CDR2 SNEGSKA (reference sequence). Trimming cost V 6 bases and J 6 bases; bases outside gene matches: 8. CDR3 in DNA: TGCAGTGCAACAGGGGCCAACGGCAATGAGCAGTTCTTC. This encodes CSATGANGNEQFF.

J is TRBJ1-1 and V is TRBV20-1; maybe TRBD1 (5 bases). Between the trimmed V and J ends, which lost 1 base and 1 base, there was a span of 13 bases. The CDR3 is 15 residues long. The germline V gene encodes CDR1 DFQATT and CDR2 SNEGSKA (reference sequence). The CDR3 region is CSARGYKGTNTEAFF. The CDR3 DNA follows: TGCAGTGCTAGAGGGTATAAGGGGACGAACACTGAAGCTTTCTTT.

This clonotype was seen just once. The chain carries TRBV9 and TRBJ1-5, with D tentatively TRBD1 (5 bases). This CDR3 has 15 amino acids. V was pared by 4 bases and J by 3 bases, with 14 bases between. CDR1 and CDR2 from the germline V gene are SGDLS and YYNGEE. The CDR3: CASSPADTNNQPQHF. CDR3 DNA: TGTGCCAGCAGCCCCGCGGACACTAACAATCAGCCCCAGCATTTT.

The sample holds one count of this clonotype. The CDR3 reads CASSSQGRAYYGYTF. CDR3 DNA sequence: TGTGCCAGCAGCTCACAGGGAAGGGCTTACTATGGCTACACCTTC. This chain joins TRBV5-4 and TRBJ1-2, with D possibly TRBD1 on 6 matching bases. The CDR3 is made up of 15 amino acids. Germline CDR1 and CDR2: SGHNT and YYREEE (reference sequence). The V end lost 3 bases, the J end lost 3 bases, and 15 bases lay between the germline ends.

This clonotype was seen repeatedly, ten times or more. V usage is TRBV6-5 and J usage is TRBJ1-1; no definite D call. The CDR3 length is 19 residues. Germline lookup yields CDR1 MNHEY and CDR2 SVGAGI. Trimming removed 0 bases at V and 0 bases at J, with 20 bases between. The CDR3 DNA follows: TGTGCCAGCAGTTACTCGGCTGCGAGAGGGAGGTTAATGAACACTGAAGCTTTCTTT. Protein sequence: CASSYSAARGRLMNTEAFF.

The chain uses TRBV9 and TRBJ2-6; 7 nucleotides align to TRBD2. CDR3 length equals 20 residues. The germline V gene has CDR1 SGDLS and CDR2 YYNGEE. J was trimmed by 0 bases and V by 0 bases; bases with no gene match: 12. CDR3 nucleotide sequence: TGTGCCAGCAGCGTAGTATCCGGGACTAACATCCGCTCTGGGGCCAACGTCCTGACTTTC. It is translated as CASSVVSGTNIRSGANVLTF.

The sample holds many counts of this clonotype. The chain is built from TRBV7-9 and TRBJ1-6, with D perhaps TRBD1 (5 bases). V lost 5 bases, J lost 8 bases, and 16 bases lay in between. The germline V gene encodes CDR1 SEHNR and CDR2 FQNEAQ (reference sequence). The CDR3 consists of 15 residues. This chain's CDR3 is CASSVLRGNDSPLHF. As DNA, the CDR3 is TGTGCCAGCAGCGTACTGCGGGGGAACGATTCACCCCTCCACTTT. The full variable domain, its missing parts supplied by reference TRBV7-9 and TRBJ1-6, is DTGVSQNPRHKITKRGQNVTFRCDPISEHNRLYWYRQTLGQGPEFLTYFQNEAQLEKSRLLSDRFSAERPKGSFSTLEIQRTEQGDSAMYLCASSVLRGNDSPLHFGNGTRLTVT.

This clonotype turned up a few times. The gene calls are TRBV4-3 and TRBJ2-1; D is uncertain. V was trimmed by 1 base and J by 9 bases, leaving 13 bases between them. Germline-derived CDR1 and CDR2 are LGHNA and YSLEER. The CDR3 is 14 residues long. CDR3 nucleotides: TGCGCCAGCAGCCAAGTTTCGGTAGTAAGTGAGCAGTTCTTC. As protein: CASSQVSVVSEQFF.

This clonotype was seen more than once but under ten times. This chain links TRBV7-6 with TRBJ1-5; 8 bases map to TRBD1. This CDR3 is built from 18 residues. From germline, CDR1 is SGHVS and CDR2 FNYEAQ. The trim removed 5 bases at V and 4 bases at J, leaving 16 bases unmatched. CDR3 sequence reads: CASSAKATGAGLNQPQHF. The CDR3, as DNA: TGTGCCAGCAGCGCTAAAGCGACAGGGGCAGGATTAAATCAGCCCCAGCATTTT.